This T cell receptor beta chain is from a study of T cell responses to AZD1222 COVID-19 vaccine. Some clones are missing from TCRdb's copy, which holds only in-frame ones; the method was immunoSEQ multiplex PCR. The sample holds around 52,000 clones, about 86% seen once. CDR3 length: 14 residues. CDR1 is LNHDA and CDR2 is SQIVND in the germline V gene (reference sequence). V lost 3 bases to trimming and J lost 2 bases, with 11 bases between them. The material sequenced was peripheral blood, taken on day 0 of AZD1222 vaccination. The V gene is TRBV19, the J gene TRBJ2-7, with D perhaps matching TRBD1 (6 bases). The receptor was derived from an adult in good health. CDR3 nucleotide sequence: TGTGCCAGTAGTATTCAGGGGAGCACCTACGAGCAGTACTTC. Protein product: CASSIQGSTYEQYF.